These 24 T cell receptor beta chains were all obtained from the same sample, sequenced in a study of shared T cell receptors in the human thymus. Profiled with immunoSEQ multiplex PCR; TCRdb holds only in-frame clones, not every one. Of under 450,000 clones in the sample, approximately 95% were seen once. Input material: thymocytes. The receptors were gathered from a human donor.

The rearrangement uses TRBV7-4 and TRBJ2-2; tentative D call: TRBD1 (5 bases). Germline V lookup: CDR1 SGHVT, CDR2 SQSDAQ. Deletions cut 2 bases from V and 3 bases from J, with 16 bases between. The CDR3 totals 17 residues. The CDR3 nucleotides are TGTGCCAGCAGCTTATTGCAGGGTAGGTTGGACACCGGGGAGCTGTTTTTT. It translates to CASSLLQGRLDTGELFF.

V and J are TRBV5-1 and TRBJ2-1; D is unresolved. Germline CDR1 is SGHRS and CDR2 is YFSETQ. Deletions cut 4 bases from V and 7 bases from J, with 24 bases between. The CDR3 sequence is 17 residues long. The CDR3 sequence: CASSRIELRLKGNEQFF. CDR3 DNA sequence: TGCGCCAGCAGCAGAATTGAGTTGAGACTGAAAGGAAATGAGCAGTTCTTC. The whole variable domain, remainder taken from reference TRBV5-1 and TRBJ2-1, is KAGVTQTPRYLIKTRGQQVTLSCSPISGHRSVSWYQQTPGQGLQFLFEYFSETQRNKGNFPGRFSGRQFSNSRSEMNVSTLELGDSALYLCASSRIELRLKGNEQFFGPGTRLTVL.

The V and J genes are TRBV4-1 and TRBJ2-1, with TRBD2 identical over 11 bases. The CDR3 is made up of 18 amino acids. The germline V gene encodes CDR1 MGHRA and CDR2 YSYEKL. Germline trimming cut 1 base from V and 4 bases from J; bases unmatched to any gene: 9. CDR3 nucleotides: TGCGCCAGCAGCCAAGCGGCTAGCGGGAGGCTAAAATACAATGAGCAGTTCTTC. This sequence encodes CASSQAASGRLKYNEQFF.

The genes are TRBV12-5 and TRBJ2-1; 7 bases line up with TRBD1. Germline V gene lookup returns CDR1 LGHNT and CDR2 FRNRAP. Unmatched junction bases numbered 4, after V lost 0 bases and J lost 5 bases. The CDR3 runs 15 residues. The CDR3 sequence: CASGLVWDSNNEQFF. CDR3 DNA sequence: TGTGCTAGTGGTTTGGTTTGGGACAGCAACAATGAGCAGTTCTTC. Filled out from reference TRBV12-5 and TRBJ2-1, the complete variable domain reads DARVTQTPRHKVTEMGQEVTMRCQPILGHNTVFWYRQTMMQGLELLAYFRNRAPLDDSGMPKDRFSAEMPDATLATLKIQPSEPRDSAVYFCASGLVWDSNNEQFFGPGTRLTVL.

This clone was detected only once. This chain joins TRBV29-1 and TRBJ2-7; no reliable D call. Trimming cost V 4 bases and J 0 bases, with 7 bases left between them. Germline CDR1 is SQVTM and CDR2 is ANQGSEA. The CDR3 is made up of 12 amino acids. The CDR3 coding sequence is TGCAGCGTTGTGGGCGGCTCCTACGAGCAGTACTTC. Translation: CSVVGGSYEQYF.

The chain employs TRBV27 and TRBJ2-7; TRBD2 matches at 9 bases. The V gene's germline CDR1 is MNHEY and CDR2 SMNVEV (reference sequence). The V segment lost 7 bases and the J segment 1 base; nucleotides outside the gene matches: 11. This CDR3 comprises 16 residues. DNA of the CDR3: TGTGCCAGCACTAGGTGGGCGGGAGGGCCTTCCTACGAGCAGTACTTC. Residues: CASTRWAGGPSYEQYF.

The genes are TRBV9 and TRBJ2-1; 11 nucleotides agree with TRBD1. CDR3 size: 15 residues. Germline assignment: CDR1 SGDLS and CDR2 YYNGEE. The J segment lost 7 bases and the V segment lost 1 base, leaving 4 bases of the junction unmatched. The CDR3 DNA reads as TGTGCCAGCAGCGTAAGTGGGACAGGGGGGAATGAGCAGTTCTTC. Its translation: CASSVSGTGGNEQFF.

The rearrangement uses TRBV29-1 and TRBJ1-1, with TRBD1 as a possible D gene (5 bases). Germline loops: CDR1 SQVTM, CDR2 ANQGSEA. Trimming shortened V by 4 bases and J by 1 base, and 10 bases separated the two germline ends. The CDR3 is 13 amino acids. As DNA, the CDR3 is TGCAGCGTTGCCACCGGGGCGAACACTGAAGCTTTCTTT. Its protein product is CSVATGANTEAFF.

J is TRBJ1-3 and V is TRBV21-1. TRBV21-1 is recorded as a pseudogene. This CDR3 has 11 residues. The CDR3 here is CASSPRDTIYF. The CDR3 bases are TGTGCCAGCAGCCCAAGAGACACCATATATTTT.

The rearrangement links TRBV5-1 to TRBJ2-1; 11 bases align to TRBD2. J lost 7 bases, V lost 9 bases, and 9 bases had no gene match. The CDR3 has 14 residues. In germline, CDR1 is SGHRS, CDR2 YFSETQ. CDR3: CATGASGRINEQFF. The CDR3 DNA follows: TGCGCCACCGGGGCTAGCGGGAGGATAAATGAGCAGTTCTTC. Full variable domain (rest looked up from reference TRBV5-1 and TRBJ2-1): KAGVTQTPRYLIKTRGQQVTLSCSPISGHRSVSWYQQTPGQGLQFLFEYFSETQRNKGNFPGRFSGRQFSNSRSEMNVSTLELGDSALYLCATGASGRINEQFFGPGTRLTVL.

The chain is built from TRBV28 and TRBJ2-7; 8 bases are shared with TRBD2. Germline V gene lookup returns CDR1 MDHEN and CDR2 SYDVKM. V lost 7 bases and J lost 5; bases outside the gene matches: 13. The CDR3 is made up of 15 amino acids. In DNA, the CDR3 is TGTGCCAGCATGGGCCCATCAGCGGGAGTGAACGAGCAGTACTTC. Protein sequence: CASMGPSAGVNEQYF.

This chain joins TRBV5-4 and TRBJ2-5; D perhaps matches TRBD2 (5 bases). V lost 5 bases to trimming and J lost 5 bases, with 10 bases between them. CDR3 length: 12 residues. The germline V gene has CDR1 SGHNT and CDR2 YYREEE (reference sequence). The DNA of the CDR3 is TGTGCCAGCAGGGACTCCGTGGAGACCCAGTACTTC. As protein: CASRDSVETQYF.

The table lists this clone with a count of one. This chain links TRBV18 with TRBJ1-1; 7 positions agree with TRBD1. Per germline, CDR1 KGHSH and CDR2 LQKENI. This CDR3 comprises 17 residues. The junction had 10 bases not matched to a gene; V was cut back by 2 bases and J by 1 base. CDR3 bases: TGTGCCAGCTCACCATGGGGAGGGGGCGAAGGGAACACTGAAGCTTTCTTT. Translating gives CASSPWGGGEGNTEAFF.

The chain recombines TRBV30 with TRBJ2-7; the D gene is possibly TRBD1 (6 bases). The germline V gene has CDR1 GTSNPN and CDR2 SVGIG (reference sequence). This CDR3 is 13 amino acids long. Between the trimmed V and J ends, which lost 3 bases and 3 bases, there was a span of 12 bases. The chain's CDR3 is CAWRVRGFYEQYF. In DNA form, the CDR3 reads TGTGCCTGGAGGGTCAGGGGATTCTACGAGCAGTACTTC.

The V gene is TRBV5-8, the J gene TRBJ1-2; no firm D call. This CDR3 is 14 amino acids long. Germline assignment: CDR1 SGHTS and CDR2 YDEGEE. Trimming removed 0 bases from V and 4 bases from J, with 10 bases in between. The CDR3 region has the DNA TGTGCCAGCAGCTTGGGTGGCCCGTTCTATGGCTACACCTTC. Translating it yields CASSLGGPFYGYTF.

This rearrangement joins TRBV30 to TRBJ2-3, with a tentative D call TRBD1 (6 bases). The V end was cut by 4 bases, the J end by 4 bases, with 24 bases between. The CDR3 extends over 17 amino acids. Per the germline V gene, CDR1 is GTSNPN and CDR2 is SVGIG (reference sequence). CDR3 sequence (DNA): TGTGCCTGGACCCCCCCGATGAGACAGGCCTCAGCAGATACGCAGTATTTT. This codes for CAWTPPMRQASADTQYF.

The chain has TRBV28 and TRBJ2-6, with TRBD2 as a possible D gene (6 bases). The CDR3 sequence is 14 residues long. CDR1 MDHEN and CDR2 SYDVKM come from the germline V gene. Deletions cut 8 bases from V and 2 bases from J, with 10 bases between. CDR3 nucleotide sequence: TGTGCCAGCTCCGGAGGGGCTGGGGCCAACGTCCTGACTTTC. This encodes CASSGGAGANVLTF.

V and J are TRBV5-8 and TRBJ2-7; D is perhaps TRBD1 or TRBD2 (6 bases each). Between the trimmed V and J ends, which lost 3 bases and 1 base, there was a span of 17 bases. The V gene's germline CDR1 is SGHTS and CDR2 YDEGEE. The CDR3 sequence is 16 residues long. The CDR3 reads CASSYPGRGGSYEQYF. CDR3 bases: TGTGCCAGCAGCTATCCCGGCAGGGGAGGATCCTACGAGCAGTACTTC. Looking up the rest from reference TRBV5-8 and TRBJ2-7 gives the full variable domain: EAGVTQSPTHLIKTRGQQATLRCSPISGHTSVYWYQQALGLGLQFLLWYDEGEERNRGNFPPRFSGRQFPNYSSELNVNALELEDSALYLCASSYPGRGGSYEQYFGPGTRLTVT.

This chain joins TRBV11-2 and TRBJ2-7; TRBD2 is a possible D gene (5 bases). This CDR3 has 14 residues. Germline lookup yields CDR1 SGHAT and CDR2 FQNNGV. Trimming left V 5 bases short and J 0 bases short, with 11 bases between. CDR3 nucleotide sequence: TGTGCCAGCAGCCGCGAGGGCAACTCCTACGAGCAGTACTTC. Protein sequence: CASSREGNSYEQYF.

This clone has a handful of counts. The chain joins TRBV25-1 to TRBJ1-5; 7 nucleotides line up with TRBD1. Losses at the gene ends were 4 bases for V and 15 bases for J; bases not matched to a gene: 6. Germline V CDR1 and CDR2: MGHDK, SYGVNS. The CDR3 extends over 11 amino acids. The CDR3 sequence: CASSGGDRTHF. The CDR3 DNA reads TGTGCCAGCAGTGGGGGGGACAGAACGCATTTT.

V is TRBV6-1 and J is TRBJ2-6; 9 bases fit TRBD1. The CDR3 runs 15 residues. Germline V CDR1 and CDR2: MNHNS, SASEGT. Losses at the gene ends were 6 bases for V and 3 bases for J; bases not matched to a gene: 3. Here the CDR3 DNA reads TGTGCCAGCAGGGGACAGGGTCTTGGGGCCAACGTCCTGACTTTC. This codes for CASRGQGLGANVLTF.

The chain joins TRBV19 to TRBJ2-5; TRBD2 aligns across 7 bases. This CDR3 is built from 17 residues. Germline V gene lookup returns CDR1 LNHDA and CDR2 SQIVND (reference sequence). The trim removed 0 bases at V and 0 bases at J, leaving 7 bases unmatched. CDR3 region: CASSIDRLADHQETQYF. As DNA, the CDR3 is TGTGCCAGTAGTATAGATCGACTAGCAGACCACCAAGAGACCCAGTACTTC.

This sequence joins TRBV7-9 and TRBJ1-2; 8 bases agree with TRBD1. Germline V gives CDR1 SEHNR, CDR2 FQNEAQ (reference sequence). The CDR3 spans 15 residues. V was clipped by 4 bases and J by 1 base; unmatched bases: 5. The CDR3, as DNA: TGTGCCAGCAGCTCGCAGGGGGCCCATAACTATGGCTACACCTTC. It specifies CASSSQGAHNYGYTF.

V usage is TRBV30 and J usage is TRBJ2-5; D perhaps matches TRBD1 (5 bases). Germline CDR1 reads GTSNPN; CDR2 reads SVGIG (reference sequence). V lost 3 bases and J 1 base, leaving 6 bases between the germline ends. This CDR3 is 12 amino acids long. The CDR3 DNA reads as TGTGCCTGGAGGACAGTCCAAGAGACCCAGTACTTC. Translated: CAWRTVQETQYF. Full variable domain (remainder filled in from reference TRBV30 and TRBJ2-5): SQTIHQWPATLVQPVGSPLSLECTVEGTSNPNLYWYRQAAGRGLQLLFYSVGIGQISSEVPQNLSASRPQDRQFILSSKKLLLSDSGFYLCAWRTVQETQYFGPGTRLLVL.